This T cell receptor beta chain was captured by sequencing in a study of blood T cells in healthy people across ages. A second about 7 to 12 cycle PCR used barcoded and J-beta primers. MiXCR was run by TCRdb on the 5' RACE reads, yielding one entry per CDR3 protein. The sample lists roughly 640,000 distinct CDR3 sequences; about 30% were seen once. Notes on the study in general: Estimates of diversity drawn from one million T cells were considered underestimates. Not knowing donor CMV status may have confounded expanded clonotype changes.

Healthy Caucasian individuals from Russia aged about 6 to 95 were enrolled as donors. In the case of this clonotype: Its antigen remains unidentified. The junction differs from germline at one of its ends, possibly a read error.

CDR3 length equals 16 residues. The chain uses TRBV12-3 or TRBV12-4 and TRBJ2-3, with TRBD2 identical over 11 bases. Specimen: blood. This clonotype was obtained from a woman older than 75 in good health. In DNA, the CDR3 is TGTGCCAGCAGTTTCTCCGGGACTAGCGGCGCAGATGCGCAGTATTTT. This gives the protein CASSFSGTSGADAQYF.